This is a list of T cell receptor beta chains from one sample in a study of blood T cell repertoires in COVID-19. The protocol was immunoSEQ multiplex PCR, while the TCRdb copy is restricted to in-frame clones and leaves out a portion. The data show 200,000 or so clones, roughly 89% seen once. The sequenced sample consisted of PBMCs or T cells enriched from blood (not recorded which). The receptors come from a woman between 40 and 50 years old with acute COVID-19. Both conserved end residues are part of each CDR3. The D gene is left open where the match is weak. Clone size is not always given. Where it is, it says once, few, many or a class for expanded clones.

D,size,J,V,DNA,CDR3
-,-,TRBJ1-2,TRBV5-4,TGTGCCAGCAGCCGAGGAGGGGGGGACTATGGCTACACCTTC,CASSRGGGDYGYTF
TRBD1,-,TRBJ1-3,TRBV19,TGTGCCAGTAGCCCGACAGGGGGAAACACCATATATTTT,CASSPTGGNTIYF
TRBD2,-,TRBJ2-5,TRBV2,TGTGCCAGCAGCCACAGTAGATTAGCGGGGCGAGAGACCCAGTACTTC,CASSHSRLAGRETQYF
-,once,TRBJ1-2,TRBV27,TGTGCCAGCAGTCTATCATACCCGGACAGCGCCTATGGCTACACCTTC,CASSLSYPDSAYGYTF
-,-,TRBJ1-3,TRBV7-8,TGTGCCAGCCAGGGCCCTGGAAACACCATATATTTT,CASQGPGNTIYF
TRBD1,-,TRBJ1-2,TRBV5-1,TGCGCCAGCAGCCGGGTGGGACAGGACCTCAAACGCTATGGCTACACCTTC,CASSRVGQDLKRYGYTF
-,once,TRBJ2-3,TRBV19,TGTGCCAGTAGTCCTCGCACAGATACGCAGTATTTT,CASSPRTDTQYF
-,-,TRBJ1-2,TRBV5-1,TGCGCCAGCAGTTCGATAACAGGGAACTATGGCTACACCTTC,CASSSITGNYGYTF
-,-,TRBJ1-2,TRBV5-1,TGCGCCAGCAGCTCTCAGGGGTTTGGCGGCTACACCTTC,CASSSQGFGGYTF
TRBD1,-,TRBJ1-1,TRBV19,TGTGCCAGTAACGACAGGGTTTACACTGAAGCTTTCTTT,CASNDRVYTEAFF
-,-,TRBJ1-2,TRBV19,TGTGCCAGTAGTACTACAGCTGTCCTCTACCCTGGCTACACCTTC,CASSTTAVLYPGYTF
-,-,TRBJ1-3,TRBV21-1,TGTGCCAGCAGCAAAGCGGGCAGGGTTGGAAACACCATATATTTT,CASSKAGRVGNTIYF
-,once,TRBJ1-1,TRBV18,TGTGCCAGCTCCTTGATGGGCGAAGCTTTCTTT,CASSLMGEAFF
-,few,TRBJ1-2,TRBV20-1,TGCAGTGCTAAGGAGGGCTACACCTTC,CSAKEGYTF
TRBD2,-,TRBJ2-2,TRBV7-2,TGTGCCAGCAGCTTAGGACTAGCGGGGGGGAACACCGGGGAGCTGTTTTTT,CASSLGLAGGNTGELFF
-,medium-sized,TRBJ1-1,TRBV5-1,TGCGCCAGCTACGGGGTTGGTGGAGGAGAAACTGAAGCTTTCTTT,CASYGVGGGETEAFF
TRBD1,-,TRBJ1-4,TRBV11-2,TGTGCCAGCAGCTTAGACTCGACAGGGTTTAATGAAAAACTGTTTTTT,CASSLDSTGFNEKLFF
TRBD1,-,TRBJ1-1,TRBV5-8,TGTGCCAGCAGTCTGGGACAGGCGCTTGAAGCTTTCTTT,CASSLGQALEAFF
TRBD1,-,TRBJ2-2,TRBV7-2,TGTGCCAGCAGGCCTCAGGGGGCTCGGAACACCGGGGAGCTGTTTTTT,CASRPQGARNTGELFF
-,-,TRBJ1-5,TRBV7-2,TGTGCCAGCAGCCTAACCGACGGGAATCAGCCCCAGCATTTT,CASSLTDGNQPQHF
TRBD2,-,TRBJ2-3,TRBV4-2,TGTGCCAGCAGCCAGGCCACTAGCGGGGGAACAGATACGCAGTATTTT,CASSQATSGGTDTQYF
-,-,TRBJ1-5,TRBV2,TGTGCCAGCAGTCAGGAGGAAGGCAATCAGCCCCAGCATTTT,CASSQEEGNQPQHF
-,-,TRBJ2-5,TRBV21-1,TGTGCCAGCAGCAAAGTAGTTTGGGGGGGACAGACCCAGTACTTC,CASSKVVWGGQTQYF
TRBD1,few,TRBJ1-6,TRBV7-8,TGTGCCAGCAGCTTAGCGGGGGGCCTCAGGGGGAAATCACCCCTCCACTTT,CASSLAGGLRGKSPLHF
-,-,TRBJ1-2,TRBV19,TGTGCCAGTAGACCCGACAGGCTCCAAAGCTATGGCTACACCTTC,CASRPDRLQSYGYTF
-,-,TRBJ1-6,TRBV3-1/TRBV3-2,TGTGCCAGCAGCCGCCGAACGTGGGGCGTCGATAATTCACCCCTCCACTTT,CASSRRTWGVDNSPLHF
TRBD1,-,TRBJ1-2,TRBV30,TGTGCCTGCCCCTACAGGGGGTCAGGCTACACCTTC,CACPYRGSGYTF
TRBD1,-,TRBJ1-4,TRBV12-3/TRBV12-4,TGTGCCAGCAGGGGGACAGGATATGAAAAACTGTTTTTT,CASRGTGYEKLFF
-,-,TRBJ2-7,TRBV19,TGTGCCAGTAGTATTCAATGGCAGTACGAGCAGTACTTC,CASSIQWQYEQYF
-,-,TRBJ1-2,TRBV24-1,TGTGCCACCAGTGATACACAGCCTGGCGGCTACACCTTC,CATSDTQPGGYTF
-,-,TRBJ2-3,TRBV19,TGTGCCAGCCAATCCCAGGGAAGGGATACGCAGTATTTT,CASQSQGRDTQYF
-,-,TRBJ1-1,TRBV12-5,TGTGCTAGTGGTTTTTTTCCCGGCACTGAAGCTTTCTTT,CASGFFPGTEAFF
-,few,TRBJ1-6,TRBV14,TGTGCCAGCAGCCCGGACACGAGCTCCTATAATTCACCCCTCCACTTT,CASSPDTSSYNSPLHF
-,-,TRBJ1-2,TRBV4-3,TGCGCCAGCAGCCAAGATAGTGCAGGGAACTATGGCTACACCTTC,CASSQDSAGNYGYTF
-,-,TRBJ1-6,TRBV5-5,TGTGCCAGCAGCCCACGCGGGGCCGAACAAAATTCACCCCTCCACTTT,CASSPRGAEQNSPLHF